One T cell receptor beta chain is described in this entry. The table came from immunoSEQ multiplex PCR; TCRdb's copy has only in-frame clones and leaves some out. This table has over 70,000 clones, roughly 90% appearing once. The ends were cut back, 4 bases at V and 4 bases at J, with 10 bases in the middle. CDR3 length: 13 residues. Germline V gives CDR1 KGHSH, CDR2 LQKENI. This specimen belongs to a study of technical replicates of blood from a handful of donors. This chain connects TRBV18 to TRBJ1-2; maybe TRBD1 (6 bases). The sample was T cells isolated from PBMCs. This sequence originates from a human donor in good health. The CDR3 nucleotides are TGTGCCAGCTCACAGGGGGAAGGCTATGGCTACACCTTC. Encoded protein: CASSQGEGYGYTF.